This T cell receptor (beta chain) was identified in a study of blood T cell repertoires in COVID-19. This clone was detected only a few times. Clones were sequenced by immunoSEQ multiplex PCR, and TCRdb holds only the in-frame ones, with some missing. The sample lists roughly 180,000 clones, approximately 84% seen once, with more than 7.5% in the top ten. Germline V gene sequence: CDR1 SGHTA, CDR2 FQGNSA. V was pared by 4 bases and J by 1 base, with 7 bases between. This CDR3 has 14 residues. This sequence originates from a middle-aged man who had recovered from COVID-19. Input material: peripheral blood. V gene TRBV7-2 combines with J gene TRBJ1-4; D may be TRBD1 (6 bases). Here the CDR3 reads CASSSQGTNEKLFF. The CDR3 nucleotides are TGTGCCAGCAGCTCACAGGGAACTAATGAAAAACTGTTTTTT. Based on the CDR3 plus reference TRBV7-2 and TRBJ1-4, the full variable domain is GAGVSQSPSNKVTEKGKDVELRCDPISGHTALYWYRQSLGQGLEFLIYFQGNSAPDKSGLPSDRFSAERTGGSVSTLTIQRTQQEDSAVYLCASSSQGTNEKLFFGSGTQLSVL.